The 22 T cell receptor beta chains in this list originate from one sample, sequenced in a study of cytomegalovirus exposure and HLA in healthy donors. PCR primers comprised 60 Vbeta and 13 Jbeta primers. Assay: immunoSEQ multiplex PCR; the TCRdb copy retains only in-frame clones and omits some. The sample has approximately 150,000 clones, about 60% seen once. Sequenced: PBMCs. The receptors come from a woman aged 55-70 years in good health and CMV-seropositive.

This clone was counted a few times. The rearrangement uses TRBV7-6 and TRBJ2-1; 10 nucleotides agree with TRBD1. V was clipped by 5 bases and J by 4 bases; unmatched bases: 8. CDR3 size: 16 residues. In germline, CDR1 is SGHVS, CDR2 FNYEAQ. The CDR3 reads CASSARTGGSYNEQFF. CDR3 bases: TGTGCCAGCAGCGCTCGGACAGGGGGTTCATACAATGAGCAGTTCTTC.

CDR3 bases: TGCGCCAGCAGCCGTAGCCCGACCGGGACAACTAACTCACCCCTCCACTTT. It specifies CASSRSPTGTTNSPLHF. This chain joins TRBV4-1 and TRBJ1-6; possible D gene TRBD1, 6 bases. The CDR3 extends over 17 amino acids. In germline, CDR1 is MGHRA, CDR2 YSYEKL. Deletions cut 4 bases from V and 10 bases from J, with 23 bases between.

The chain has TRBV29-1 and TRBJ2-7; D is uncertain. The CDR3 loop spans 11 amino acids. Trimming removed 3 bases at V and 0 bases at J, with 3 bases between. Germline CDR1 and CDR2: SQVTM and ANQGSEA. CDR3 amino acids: CSVDSSYEQYF. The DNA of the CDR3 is TGCAGCGTTGACAGCTCCTACGAGCAGTACTTC.

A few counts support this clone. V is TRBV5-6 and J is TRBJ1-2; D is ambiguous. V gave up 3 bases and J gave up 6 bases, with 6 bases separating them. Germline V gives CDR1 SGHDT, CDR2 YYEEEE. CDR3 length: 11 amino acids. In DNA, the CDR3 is TGTGCCAGCAGCTGGAGGGATGGCTACACCTTC. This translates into CASSWRDGYTF.

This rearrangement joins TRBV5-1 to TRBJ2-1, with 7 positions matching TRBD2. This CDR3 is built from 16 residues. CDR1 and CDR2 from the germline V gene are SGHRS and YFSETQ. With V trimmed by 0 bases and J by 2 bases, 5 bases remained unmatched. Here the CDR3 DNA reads TGCGCCAGCAGCTTGGATCGGGGGAGGGCCTACAATGAGCAGTTCTTC. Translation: CASSLDRGRAYNEQFF.

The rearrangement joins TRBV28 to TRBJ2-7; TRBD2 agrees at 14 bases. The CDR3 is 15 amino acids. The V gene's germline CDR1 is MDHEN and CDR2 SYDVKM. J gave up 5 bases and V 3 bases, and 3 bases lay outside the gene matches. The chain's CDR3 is CASSLGLAGANEQYF. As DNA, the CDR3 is TGTGCCAGCAGTTTGGGACTAGCGGGAGCTAACGAGCAGTACTTC.

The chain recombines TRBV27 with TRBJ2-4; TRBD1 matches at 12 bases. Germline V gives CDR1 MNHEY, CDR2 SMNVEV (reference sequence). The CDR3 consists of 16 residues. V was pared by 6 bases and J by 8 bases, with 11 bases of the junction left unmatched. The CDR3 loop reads CASSLRRDRGLDIQYF. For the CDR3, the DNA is TGTGCCAGCAGCCTTCGCCGGGACAGGGGGCTGGACATTCAGTACTTC.

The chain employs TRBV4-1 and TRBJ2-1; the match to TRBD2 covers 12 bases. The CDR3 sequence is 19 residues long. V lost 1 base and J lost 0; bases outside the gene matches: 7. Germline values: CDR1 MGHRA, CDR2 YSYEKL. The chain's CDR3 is CASSQVLAGGTSSYNEQFF. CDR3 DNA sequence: TGCGCCAGCAGCCAAGTCCTAGCGGGAGGGACCAGCTCCTACAATGAGCAGTTCTTC.

The CDR3 coding sequence is TGTGCCAGCTCACTGTCCGGGACAGGGCTCTACAATGAGCAGTTCTTC. It translates to CASSLSGTGLYNEQFF. This chain links TRBV18 with TRBJ2-1, with 9 bases aligning to TRBD1. The germline V gene encodes CDR1 KGHSH and CDR2 LQKENI. CDR3 length equals 16 residues. The trim removed 4 bases at V and 3 bases at J, leaving 7 bases unmatched.

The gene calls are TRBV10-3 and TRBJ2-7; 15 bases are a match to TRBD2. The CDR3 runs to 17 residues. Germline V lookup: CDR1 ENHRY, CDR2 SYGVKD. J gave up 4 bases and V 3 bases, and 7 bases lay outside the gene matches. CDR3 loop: CAISEGLAGGPRYEQYF. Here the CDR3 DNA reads TGTGCCATCAGTGAAGGACTAGCGGGAGGGCCTCGATACGAGCAGTACTTC.

CDR3 loop: CASSLTSGTSDTQYF. In DNA, the CDR3 is TGTGCCAGCAGCCTAACTAGCGGGACCTCAGATACGCAGTATTTT. The rearrangement uses TRBV11-3 and TRBJ2-3, with 10 bases lining up with TRBD2. Trimming at V came to 5 bases and at J to 4 bases, leaving 6 bases not matched to a gene. Germline lookup yields CDR1 SGHNT and CDR2 YENEEA. CDR3 length: 15 residues.

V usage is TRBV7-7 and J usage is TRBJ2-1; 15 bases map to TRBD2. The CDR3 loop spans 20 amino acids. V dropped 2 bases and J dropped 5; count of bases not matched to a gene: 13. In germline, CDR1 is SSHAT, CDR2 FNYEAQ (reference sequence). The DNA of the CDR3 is TGTGCCAGCAGCTTATCCCACTTCGGACTAGCGGGAGGGGGGGACAATGAGCAGTTCTTC. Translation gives CASSLSHFGLAGGGDNEQFF.

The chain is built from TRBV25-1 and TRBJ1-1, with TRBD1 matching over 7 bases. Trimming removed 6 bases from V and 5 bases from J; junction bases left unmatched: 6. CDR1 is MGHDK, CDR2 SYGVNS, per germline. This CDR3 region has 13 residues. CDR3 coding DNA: TGTGCCAGCAGAGGGGGCTTCGAAACTGAAGCTTTCTTT. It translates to CASRGGFETEAFF.

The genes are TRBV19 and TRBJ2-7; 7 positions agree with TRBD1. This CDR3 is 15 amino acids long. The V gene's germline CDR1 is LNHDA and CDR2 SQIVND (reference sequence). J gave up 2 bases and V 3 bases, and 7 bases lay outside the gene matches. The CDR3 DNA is TGTGCCAGTAGTATTTTCACAGGGGCACCCTACGAGCAGTACTTC. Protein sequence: CASSIFTGAPYEQYF.

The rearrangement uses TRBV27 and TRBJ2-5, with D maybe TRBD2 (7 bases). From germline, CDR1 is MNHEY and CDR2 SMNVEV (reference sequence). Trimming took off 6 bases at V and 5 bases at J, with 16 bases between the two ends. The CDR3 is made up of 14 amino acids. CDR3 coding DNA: TGTGCCAGCAGCCAAGAGGGGAGGGGGGAGACCCAGTACTTC. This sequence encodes CASSQEGRGETQYF.

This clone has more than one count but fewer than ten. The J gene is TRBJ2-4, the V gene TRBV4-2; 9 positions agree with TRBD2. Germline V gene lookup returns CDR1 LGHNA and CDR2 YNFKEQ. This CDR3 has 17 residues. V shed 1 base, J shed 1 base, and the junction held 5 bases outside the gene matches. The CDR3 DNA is TGTGCCAGCAGCCAAGTCGGCGGGAGGGATGCCAAAAACATTCAGTACTTC. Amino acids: CASSQVGGRDAKNIQYF.

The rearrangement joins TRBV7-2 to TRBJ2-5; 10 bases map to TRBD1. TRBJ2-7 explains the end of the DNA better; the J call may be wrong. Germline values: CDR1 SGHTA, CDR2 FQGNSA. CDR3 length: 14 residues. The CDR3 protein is CASSRDRGPYEQYF. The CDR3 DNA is TGTGCCAGCAGTCGGGACAGGGGTCCCTACGAGCAGTACTTC.

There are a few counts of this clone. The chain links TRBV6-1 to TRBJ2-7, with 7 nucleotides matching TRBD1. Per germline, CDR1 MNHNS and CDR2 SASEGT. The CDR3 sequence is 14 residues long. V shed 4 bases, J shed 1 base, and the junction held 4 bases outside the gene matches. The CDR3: CASSALGQSYEQYF. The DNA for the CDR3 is TGTGCCAGCAGTGCCCTGGGACAGTCCTACGAGCAGTACTTC.

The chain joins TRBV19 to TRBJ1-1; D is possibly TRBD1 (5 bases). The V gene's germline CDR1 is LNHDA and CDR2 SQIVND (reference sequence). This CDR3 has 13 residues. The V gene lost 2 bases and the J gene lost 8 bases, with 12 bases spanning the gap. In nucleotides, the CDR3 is TGTGCCAGTAGTATAACTGCAGGGTTCGAAGCTTTCTTT. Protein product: CASSITAGFEAFF.

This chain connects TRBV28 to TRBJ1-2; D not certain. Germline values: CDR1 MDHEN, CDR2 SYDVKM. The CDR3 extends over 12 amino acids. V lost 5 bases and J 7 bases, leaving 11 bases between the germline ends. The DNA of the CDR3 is TGTGCCAGCAGTCCCGGGGTGGGTGGCTACACCTTC. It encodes CASSPGVGGYTF.

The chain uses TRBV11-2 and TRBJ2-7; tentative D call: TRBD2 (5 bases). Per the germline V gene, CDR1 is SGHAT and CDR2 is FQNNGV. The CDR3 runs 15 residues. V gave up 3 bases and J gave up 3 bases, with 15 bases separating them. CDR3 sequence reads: CASSLPGNRIYEQYF. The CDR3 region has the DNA TGTGCCAGCAGCTTGCCGGGGAATCGTATCTACGAGCAGTACTTC.

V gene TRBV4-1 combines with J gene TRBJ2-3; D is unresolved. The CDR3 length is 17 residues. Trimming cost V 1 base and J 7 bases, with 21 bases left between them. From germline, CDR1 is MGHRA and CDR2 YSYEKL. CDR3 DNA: TGCGCCAGCAGCCAAGTTCCCCGCCGATCCACATTTAATACGCAGTATTTT. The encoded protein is CASSQVPRRSTFNTQYF.